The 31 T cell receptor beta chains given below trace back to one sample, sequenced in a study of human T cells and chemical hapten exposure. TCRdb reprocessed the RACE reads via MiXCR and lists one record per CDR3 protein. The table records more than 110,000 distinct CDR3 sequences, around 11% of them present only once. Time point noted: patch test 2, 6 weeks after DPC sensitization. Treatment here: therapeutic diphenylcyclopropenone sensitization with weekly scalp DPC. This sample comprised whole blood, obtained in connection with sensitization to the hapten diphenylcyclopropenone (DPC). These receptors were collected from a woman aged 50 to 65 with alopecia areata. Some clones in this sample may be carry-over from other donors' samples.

The CDR3 nucleotides read TGTGCCAGCCAGGAGAACTATGGCTACACCTTC. This gives the protein CASQENYGYTF. The gene calls are TRBV28 and TRBJ1-2; no clear D. The CDR3 runs to 11 residues. V lost 8 bases and J 2 bases, leaving 6 bases between the germline ends. In germline, CDR1 is MDHEN, CDR2 SYDVKM.

DNA for the CDR3: TGTGCCAGCAGGTTCCAAAGGTCGAGCACTGAAGCTTTCTTT. Protein: CASRFQRSSTEAFF. The chain combines TRBV6-5 with TRBJ1-1, with no clear D. Germline loops: CDR1 MNHEY, CDR2 SVGAGI. The CDR3 spans 14 residues. Trimming left V 6 bases short and J 4 bases short, with 15 bases between.

The CDR3 nucleotides read TGTGCCAGCAGCCCGGGGACTAGCGGGGAACAATACACAGATACGCAGTATTTT. Its protein product is CASSPGTSGEQYTDTQYF. V and J are TRBV7-9 and TRBJ2-3, with 13 nucleotides matching TRBD2. Germline V gene sequence: CDR1 SEHNR, CDR2 FQNEAQ (reference sequence). The V and J ends lost 5 bases and 2 bases, in that order; junction bases with no gene match: 10. This CDR3 is 18 amino acids long.

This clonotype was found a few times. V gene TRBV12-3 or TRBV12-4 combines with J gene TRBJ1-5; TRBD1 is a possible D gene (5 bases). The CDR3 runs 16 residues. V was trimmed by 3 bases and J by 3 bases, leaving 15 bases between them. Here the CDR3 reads CASSLVGIGANQPQHF. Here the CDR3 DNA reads TGTGCCAGCAGTTTGGTAGGGATCGGGGCCAATCAGCCCCAGCATTTT.

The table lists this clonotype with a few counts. For the CDR3, the DNA is TGTGCCAGCTCACCAGATAGAGAGACCCAGTACTTC. Translated, it gives CASSPDRETQYF. This sequence joins TRBV18 and TRBJ2-5; D is unresolved. Trimming stripped 2 bases from V and 4 bases from J, with 5 bases between. The CDR3 contains 12 residues. The V gene's germline CDR1 is KGHSH and CDR2 LQKENI.

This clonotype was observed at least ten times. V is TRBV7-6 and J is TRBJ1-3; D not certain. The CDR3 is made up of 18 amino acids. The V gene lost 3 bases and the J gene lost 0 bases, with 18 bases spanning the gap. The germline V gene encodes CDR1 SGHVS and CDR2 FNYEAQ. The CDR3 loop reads CASSFGVLSIGSGNTIYF. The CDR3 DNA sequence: TGTGCCAGCAGCTTCGGGGTATTATCTATTGGCTCTGGAAACACCATATATTTT.

DNA for the CDR3: TGCAGCGTTGGAGGGGACAGGGGCTATGGCTACACCTTC. It specifies CSVGGDRGYGYTF. The chain couples TRBV29-1 to TRBJ1-2, with 10 bases fitting TRBD1. The CDR3 consists of 13 residues. From germline, CDR1 is SQVTM and CDR2 ANQGSEA. V was clipped by 4 bases and J by 4 bases; unmatched bases: 3.

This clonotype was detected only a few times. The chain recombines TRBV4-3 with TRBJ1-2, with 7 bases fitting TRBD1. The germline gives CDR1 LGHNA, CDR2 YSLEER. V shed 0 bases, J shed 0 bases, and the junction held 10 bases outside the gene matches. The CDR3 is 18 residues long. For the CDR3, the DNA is TGCGCCAGCAGCCAAGAGTGGGGAGCGGGACAGACTAACTATGGCTACACCTTC. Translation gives CASSQEWGAGQTNYGYTF.

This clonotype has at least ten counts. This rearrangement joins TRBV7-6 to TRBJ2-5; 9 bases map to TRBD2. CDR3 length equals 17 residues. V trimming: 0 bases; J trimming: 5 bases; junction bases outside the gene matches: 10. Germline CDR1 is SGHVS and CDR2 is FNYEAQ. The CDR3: CASSLAASASGMETQYF. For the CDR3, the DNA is TGTGCCAGCAGCTTAGCGGCATCGGCTAGCGGGATGGAGACCCAGTACTTC.

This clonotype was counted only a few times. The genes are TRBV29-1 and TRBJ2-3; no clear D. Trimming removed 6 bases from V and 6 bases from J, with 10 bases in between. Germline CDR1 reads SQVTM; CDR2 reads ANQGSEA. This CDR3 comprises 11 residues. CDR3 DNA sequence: TGCAGCGTGCCCATCGGGGATACGCAGTATTTT. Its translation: CSVPIGDTQYF.

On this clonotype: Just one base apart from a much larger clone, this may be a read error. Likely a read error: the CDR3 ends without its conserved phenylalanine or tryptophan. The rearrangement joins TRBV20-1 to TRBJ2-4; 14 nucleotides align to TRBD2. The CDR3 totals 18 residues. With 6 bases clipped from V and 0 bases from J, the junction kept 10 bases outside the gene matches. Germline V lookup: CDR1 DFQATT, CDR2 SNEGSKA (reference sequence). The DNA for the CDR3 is TGCAGTGCCCGCAGGAGACTAGCGGGAGGGAGAGCCAAAAACATTCAGTACTCC. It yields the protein CSARRRLAGGRAKNIQYS.

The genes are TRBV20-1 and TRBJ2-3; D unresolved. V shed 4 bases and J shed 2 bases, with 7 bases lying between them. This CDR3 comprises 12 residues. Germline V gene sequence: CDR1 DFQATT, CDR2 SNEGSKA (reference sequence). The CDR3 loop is CSATPITDTQYF. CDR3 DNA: TGCAGTGCTACTCCTATCACAGATACGCAGTATTTT.

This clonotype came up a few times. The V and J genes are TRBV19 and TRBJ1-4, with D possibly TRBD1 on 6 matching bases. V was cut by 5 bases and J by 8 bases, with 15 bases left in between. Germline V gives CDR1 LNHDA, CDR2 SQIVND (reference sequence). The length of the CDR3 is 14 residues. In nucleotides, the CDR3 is TGTGCCAGTAGTCAGGGTACAGGGATAGAAAAACTGTTTTTT. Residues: CASSQGTGIEKLFF.

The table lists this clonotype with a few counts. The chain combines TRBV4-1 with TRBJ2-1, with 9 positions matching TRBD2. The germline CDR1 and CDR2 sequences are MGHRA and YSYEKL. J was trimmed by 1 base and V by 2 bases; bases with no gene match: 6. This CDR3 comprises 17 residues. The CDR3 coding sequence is TGCGCCAGCAGCCAATCCGATAGCGGGAGTTCCTACAATGAGCAGTTCTTC. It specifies CASSQSDSGSSYNEQFF.

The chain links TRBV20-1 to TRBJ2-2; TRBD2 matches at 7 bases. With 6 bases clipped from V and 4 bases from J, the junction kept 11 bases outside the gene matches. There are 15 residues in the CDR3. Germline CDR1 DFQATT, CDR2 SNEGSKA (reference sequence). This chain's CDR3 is CSAGRAGVFTGELFF. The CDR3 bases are TGCAGTGCGGGGAGGGCGGGAGTTTTCACCGGGGAGCTGTTTTTT.

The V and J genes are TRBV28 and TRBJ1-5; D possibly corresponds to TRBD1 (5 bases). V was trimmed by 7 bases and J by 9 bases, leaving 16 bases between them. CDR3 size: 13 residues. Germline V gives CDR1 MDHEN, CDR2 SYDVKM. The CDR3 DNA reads TGTGCCAGCACTCTGGACAATCTTCGGCCCCAGCATTTT. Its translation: CASTLDNLRPQHF. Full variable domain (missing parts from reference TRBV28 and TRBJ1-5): DVKVTQSSRYLVKRTGEKVFLECVQDMDHENMFWYRQDPGLGLRLIYFSYDVKMKEKGDIPEGYSVSREKKERFSLILESASTNQTSMYLCASTLDNLRPQHFGDGTRLSIL.

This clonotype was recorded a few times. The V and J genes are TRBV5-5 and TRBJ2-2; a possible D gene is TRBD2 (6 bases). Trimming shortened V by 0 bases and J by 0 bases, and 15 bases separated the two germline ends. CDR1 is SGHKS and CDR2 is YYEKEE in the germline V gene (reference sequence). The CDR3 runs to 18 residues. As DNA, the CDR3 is TGTGCCAGCAGCTTGGCCCCGGCTGGCGGGGCGAACACCGGGGAGCTGTTTTTT. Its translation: CASSLAPAGGANTGELFF.

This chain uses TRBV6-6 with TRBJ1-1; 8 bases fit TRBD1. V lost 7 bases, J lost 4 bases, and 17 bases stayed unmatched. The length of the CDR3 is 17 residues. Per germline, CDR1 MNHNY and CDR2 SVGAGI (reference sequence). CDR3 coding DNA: TGTGCCAGCAAGCACCAACAGGGGGGGGGGCAGAGCACTGAAGCTTTCTTT. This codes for CASKHQQGGGQSTEAFF.

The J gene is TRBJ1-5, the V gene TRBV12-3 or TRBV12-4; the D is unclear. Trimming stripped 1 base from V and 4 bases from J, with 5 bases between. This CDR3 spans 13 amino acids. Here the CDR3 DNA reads TGTGCCAGCAGTTTAGAGATGAATCAGCCCCAGCATTTT. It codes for CASSLEMNQPQHF.

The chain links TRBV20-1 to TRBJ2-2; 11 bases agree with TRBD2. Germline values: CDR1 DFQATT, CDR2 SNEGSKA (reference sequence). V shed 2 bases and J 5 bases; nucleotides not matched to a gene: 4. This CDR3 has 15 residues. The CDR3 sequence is CSARPGTSGTGELFF. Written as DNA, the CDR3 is TGCAGTGCTAGACCCGGGACTAGCGGTACCGGGGAGCTGTTTTTT.

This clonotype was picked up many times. The CDR3 DNA is TGCAGTGCTAGAGATCTGGGGGGATTAGCCAAAAACATTCAGTACTTC. It translates to CSARDLGGLAKNIQYF. The rearrangement links TRBV20-1 to TRBJ2-4; D possibly corresponds to TRBD2 (6 bases). Germline CDR1 and CDR2: DFQATT and SNEGSKA (reference sequence). V was clipped by 0 bases and J by 0 bases, with 12 bases between them. The CDR3 spans 16 residues.

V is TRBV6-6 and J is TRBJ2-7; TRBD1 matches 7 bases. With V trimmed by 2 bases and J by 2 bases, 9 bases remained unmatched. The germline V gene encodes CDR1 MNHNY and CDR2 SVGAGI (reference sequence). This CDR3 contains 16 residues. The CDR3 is CASSYALPGTAYEQYF. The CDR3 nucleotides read TGTGCCAGCAGTTACGCCTTACCCGGGACAGCCTACGAGCAGTACTTC.

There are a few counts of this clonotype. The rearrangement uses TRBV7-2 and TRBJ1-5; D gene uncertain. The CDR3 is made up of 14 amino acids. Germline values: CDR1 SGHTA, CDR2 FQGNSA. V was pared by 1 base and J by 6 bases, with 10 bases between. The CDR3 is CASSLGVMGQPQHF. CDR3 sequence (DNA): TGTGCCAGCAGCTTAGGGGTGATGGGTCAGCCCCAGCATTTT.

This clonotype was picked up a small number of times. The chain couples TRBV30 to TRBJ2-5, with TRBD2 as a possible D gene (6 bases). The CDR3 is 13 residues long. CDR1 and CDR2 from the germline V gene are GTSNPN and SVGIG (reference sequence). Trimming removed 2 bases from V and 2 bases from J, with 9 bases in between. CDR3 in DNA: TGTGCCTGGAGTCCAGGGACTCAAGAGACCCAGTACTTC. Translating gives CAWSPGTQETQYF.

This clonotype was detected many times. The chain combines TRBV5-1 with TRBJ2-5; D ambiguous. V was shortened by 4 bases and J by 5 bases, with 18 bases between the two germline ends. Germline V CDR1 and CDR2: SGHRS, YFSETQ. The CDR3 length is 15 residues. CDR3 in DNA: TGCGCCAGCAGCACGTCCCCAGGCCTTGGGGAGACCCAGTACTTC. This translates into CASSTSPGLGETQYF.

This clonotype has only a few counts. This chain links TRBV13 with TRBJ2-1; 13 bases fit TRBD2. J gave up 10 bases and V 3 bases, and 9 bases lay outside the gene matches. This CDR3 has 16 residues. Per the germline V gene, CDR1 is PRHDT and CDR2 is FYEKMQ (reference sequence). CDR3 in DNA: TGTGCCAGCAGCTTTTGGACTAGCGGGAGATCGGGCGAGCAGTTCTTC. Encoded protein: CASSFWTSGRSGEQFF.

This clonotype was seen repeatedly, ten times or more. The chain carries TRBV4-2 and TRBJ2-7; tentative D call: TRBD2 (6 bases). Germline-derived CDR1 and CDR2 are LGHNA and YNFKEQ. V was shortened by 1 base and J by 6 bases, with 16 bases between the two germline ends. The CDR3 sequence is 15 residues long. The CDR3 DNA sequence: TGTGCCAGCAGCCAAGTATGGGACTCAGCGGTCGAGCAGTACTTC. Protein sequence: CASSQVWDSAVEQYF.

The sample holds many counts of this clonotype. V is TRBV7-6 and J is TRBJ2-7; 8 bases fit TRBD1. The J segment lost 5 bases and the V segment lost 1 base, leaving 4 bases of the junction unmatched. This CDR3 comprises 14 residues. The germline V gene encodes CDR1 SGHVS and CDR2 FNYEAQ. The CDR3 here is CASSLGAGGNEQYF. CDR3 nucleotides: TGTGCCAGCAGCTTAGGGGCAGGGGGCAACGAGCAGTACTTC.

The CDR3 sequence: CASSLKATGWGGNEQFF. CDR3 nucleotides: TGTGCCAGTAGTTTAAAAGCCACAGGGTGGGGAGGGAATGAGCAGTTCTTC. This sequence joins TRBV19 and TRBJ2-1; tentative D call: TRBD2 (7 bases). The CDR3 is 17 residues long. In germline, CDR1 is LNHDA, CDR2 SQIVND (reference sequence). Trimming cost V 5 bases and J 7 bases, with 24 bases left between them. The complete variable domain, with remaining parts taken from reference TRBV19 and TRBJ2-1, reads DGGITQSPKYLFRKEGQNVTLSCEQNLNHDAMYWYRQDPGQGLRLIYYSQIVNDFQKGDIAEGYSVSREKKESFPLTVTSAQKNPTAFYLCASSLKATGWGGNEQFFGPGTRLTVL.

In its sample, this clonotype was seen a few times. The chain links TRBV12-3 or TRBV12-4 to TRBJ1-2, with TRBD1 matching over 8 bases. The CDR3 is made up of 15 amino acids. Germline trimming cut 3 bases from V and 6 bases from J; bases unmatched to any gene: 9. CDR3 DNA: TGTGCCAGCAGTTTGAGGCAGGGGGCAGTGGATGGCTACACCTTC. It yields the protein CASSLRQGAVDGYTF.

The CDR3 reads CSAKMTYNEQFF. The CDR3 DNA is TGCAGTGCTAAAATGACGTACAATGAGCAGTTCTTC. The chain combines TRBV20-1 with TRBJ2-1; D not resolved. Germline CDR1 is DFQATT and CDR2 is SNEGSKA (reference sequence). CDR3 length: 12 amino acids. V lost 4 bases and J 4 bases, leaving 8 bases between the germline ends.